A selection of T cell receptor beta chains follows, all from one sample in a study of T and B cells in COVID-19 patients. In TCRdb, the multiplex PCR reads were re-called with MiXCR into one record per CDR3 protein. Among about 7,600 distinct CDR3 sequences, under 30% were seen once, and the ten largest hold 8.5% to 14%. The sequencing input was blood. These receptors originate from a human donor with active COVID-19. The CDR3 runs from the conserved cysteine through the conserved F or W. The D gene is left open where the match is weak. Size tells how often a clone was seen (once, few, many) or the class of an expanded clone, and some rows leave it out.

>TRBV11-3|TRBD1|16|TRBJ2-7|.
TGTGCCAGCACCCAGACCGGACAGGTTGATAGCTACGAGCAGTACTTC
CASTQTGQVDSYEQYF
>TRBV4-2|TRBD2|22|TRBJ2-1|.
TGTGCCAGCAGCCAAGAAGAGAGATGGGGAAGAGCGGGAGGCGTTCGGGGCAATGAGCAGTTCTTC
CASSQEERWGRAGGVRGNEQFF
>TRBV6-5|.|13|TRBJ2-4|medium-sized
TGTGCCAGCAGTCCGGTAGCCAAAAACATTCAGTACTTC
CASSPVAKNIQYF
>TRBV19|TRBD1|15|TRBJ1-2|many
TGTGCCAGTAGTAAATACAGGGGGACTAACTATGGCTACACCTTC
CASSKYRGTNYGYTF
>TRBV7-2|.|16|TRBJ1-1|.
TGTGCCAGCAGCTTAGCGTTCCTGTCTGGGGACACTGAAGCTTTCTTT
CASSLAFLSGDTEAFF
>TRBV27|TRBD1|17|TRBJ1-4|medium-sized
TGTGCCAGCAGTGCGAACAGGGGGCGCGGAATTAATGAAAAACTGTTTTTT
CASSANRGRGINEKLFF
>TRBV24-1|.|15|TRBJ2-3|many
TGTGCCACCAGTGATGCAGGGACTAGCACAGATACGCAGTATTTT
CATSDAGTSTDTQYF
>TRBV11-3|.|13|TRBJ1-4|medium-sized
TGTGCCAGCAGCTTTAAGACAGACGGAAAACTGTTTTTT
CASSFKTDGKLFF
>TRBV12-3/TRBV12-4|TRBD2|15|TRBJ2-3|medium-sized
TGTGCCAGCAGTACGACTAGCGGTTTACGGGATACGCAGTATTTT
CASSTTSGLRDTQYF
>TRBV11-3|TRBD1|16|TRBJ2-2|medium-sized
TGTGCCAGCAGCCCACCAGGGGGTACGAACACCGGGGAGCTGTTTTTT
CASSPPGGTNTGELFF
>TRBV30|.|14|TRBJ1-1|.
TGTGCCTGGAGGGGGAACAGCCCGAACACTGAAGCTTTCTTT
CAWRGNSPNTEAFF
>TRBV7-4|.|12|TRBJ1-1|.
TGTGCCAGCAGCCCGGGAGTTCCTGAAGCTTTCTTT
CASSPGVPEAFF
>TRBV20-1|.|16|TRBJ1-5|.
TGCAGTGCTACGCGCCGGCACGTTAATAGCAATCAGCCCCAGCATTTT
CSATRRHVNSNQPQHF
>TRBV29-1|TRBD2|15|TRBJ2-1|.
TGCAGCGTTTTGCAGACTAGCGGGAGCGTCAATGAGCAGTTCTTC
CSVLQTSGSVNEQFF
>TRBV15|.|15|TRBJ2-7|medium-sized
TGTGCCACCAGCAGAGATCAGGCAGGGGCCTACGAGCAGTACTTC
CATSRDQAGAYEQYF
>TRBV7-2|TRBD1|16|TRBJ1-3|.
TGTGCCAGCACCTCAGGGGGCGCCTTCTCTGGAAACACCATATATTTT
CASTSGGAFSGNTIYF
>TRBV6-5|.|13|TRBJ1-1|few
TGTGCCAGCAGTTATCAGGGTACGTCTGAAGCTTTCTTT
CASSYQGTSEAFF
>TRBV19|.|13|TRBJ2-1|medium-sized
TGTGCCAGTAGTACAACGACCTACAATGAGCAGTTCTTC
CASSTTTYNEQFF
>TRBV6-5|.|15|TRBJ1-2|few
TGTGCCAGCAGTTACTCTGGGCAGGGGAACTATGGCTACACCTTC
CASSYSGQGNYGYTF
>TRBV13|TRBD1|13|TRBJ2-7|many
TGTGCCAGCAGCGGACAGGGTGCCTACGAGCAGTACTTC
CASSGQGAYEQYF
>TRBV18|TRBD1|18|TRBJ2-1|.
TGTGCCAGCTCACAAGGACAGGGGTCGAACCCCTCCTACAATGAGCAGTTCTTC
CASSQGQGSNPSYNEQFF
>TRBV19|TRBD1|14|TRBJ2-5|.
TGTGCCAGTAGGTGGGGACAGCGCCAAGAGACCCAGTACTTC
CASRWGQRQETQYF
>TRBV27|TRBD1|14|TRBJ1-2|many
TGTGCCAGCGGGGGACAGCGAGATAACTATGGCTACACCTTC
CASGGQRDNYGYTF
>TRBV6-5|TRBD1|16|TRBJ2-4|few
TGTGCCAGCAGTTCCCGAGACAGGGGGCGCGTAGACATTCAGTACTTC
CASSSRDRGRVDIQYF
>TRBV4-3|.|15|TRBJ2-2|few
TGCGCCAGCAGCCAAGGGCAGCGATCCACCGGGGAGCTGTTTTTT
CASSQGQRSTGELFF
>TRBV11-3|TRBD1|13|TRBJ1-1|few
TGTGCCAGCAGCCGGGGACAGGGTACGTTAGCTTTCTTT
CASSRGQGTLAFF
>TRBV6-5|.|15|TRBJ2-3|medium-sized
TGTGCCAGCGGGGAGAGGACTACACGCACAGATACGCAGTATTTT
CASGERTTRTDTQYF
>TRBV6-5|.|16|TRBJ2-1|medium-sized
TGTGCCAGCAGTTACTCCGGGACGAGCTCCTACAATGAGCAGTTCTTC
CASSYSGTSSYNEQFF
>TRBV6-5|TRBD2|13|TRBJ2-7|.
TGTGCCAGCAGCTTGACTAGCGGGATGGAGCAGTACTTC
CASSLTSGMEQYF
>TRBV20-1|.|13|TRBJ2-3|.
TGCAGTGCTAGCGGGATGAGCACAGATACGCAGTATTTT
CSASGMSTDTQYF
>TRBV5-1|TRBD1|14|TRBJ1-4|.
TGCGCCAGCAGCTCCAAGACAGGGAATGAAAAACTGTTTTTT
CASSSKTGNEKLFF
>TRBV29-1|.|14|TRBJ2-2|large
TGCAGCGTTACTCGGACTAACCGCGCCGGGGAGCTGTTTTTT
CSVTRTNRAGELFF
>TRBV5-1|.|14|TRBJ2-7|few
TGCGCCAGCAGCCCCCGGGACGGTGGGGGCGAGCAGTACTTC
CASSPRDGGGEQYF
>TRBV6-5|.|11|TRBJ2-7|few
TGTGCCAGCTCTACCGAAGACGAGCAGTACTTC
CASSTEDEQYF
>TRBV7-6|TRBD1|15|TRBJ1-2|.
TGTGCCAGCAGCTTAGATACCAGGGGGGACTATGGCTACACCTTC
CASSLDTRGDYGYTF
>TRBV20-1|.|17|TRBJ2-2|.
TGCAGTGCTAGTTCAGGGGTGTCTAGCGATAACACCGGGGAGCTGTTTTTT
CSASSGVSSDNTGELFF
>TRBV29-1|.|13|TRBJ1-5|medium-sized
TGCAGCGTTGGACAGGTTGAGGGCCAGCCCCAGCATTTT
CSVGQVEGQPQHF
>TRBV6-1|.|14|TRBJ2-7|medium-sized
TGTGCCAGCAGTGAATTACCAGGGCACTACGAGCAGTACTTC
CASSELPGHYEQYF
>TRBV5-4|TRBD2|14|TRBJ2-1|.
TGTGCCAGCAGTCTGACTAGCGGTTACAATGAGCAGTTCTTC
CASSLTSGYNEQFF
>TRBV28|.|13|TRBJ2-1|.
TGTGCCAGCAGTTCTGCGGGTTACAATGAGCAGTTCTTC
CASSSAGYNEQFF
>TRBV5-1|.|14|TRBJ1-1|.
TGCGCCAGCAGCCCGGACAGCTACGGCACTGAAGCTTTCTTT
CASSPDSYGTEAFF
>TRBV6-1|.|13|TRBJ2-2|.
TGTGCCAGCAGTGAACGGGACACCGGGGAGCTGTTTTTT
CASSERDTGELFF
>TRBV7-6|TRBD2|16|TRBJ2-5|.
TGTGCCAGCAGCTTGGAACTAGCGGACCTCCAAGAGACCCAGTACTTC
CASSLELADLQETQYF
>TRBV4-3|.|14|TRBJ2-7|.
TGCGCCAGCAGCCGTACCGGCAGGGGATACGAGCAGTACTTC
CASSRTGRGYEQYF
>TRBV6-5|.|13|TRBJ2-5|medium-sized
TGTGCCAGCAGATTACGTTTGCAAGAGACCCAGTACTTC
CASRLRLQETQYF
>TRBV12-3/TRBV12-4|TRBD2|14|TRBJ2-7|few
TGTGCCAGCAGTATACCGGGACTAGGCCGCGAGCAGTACTTC
CASSIPGLGREQYF
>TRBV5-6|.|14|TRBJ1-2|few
TGTGCCAGCAGCTTTACCAGGACCAACTATGGCTACACCTTC
CASSFTRTNYGYTF
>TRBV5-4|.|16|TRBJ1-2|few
TGTGCCAGCAGCTTGGCAATGGGGAGGGCTAACTATGGCTACACCTTC
CASSLAMGRANYGYTF
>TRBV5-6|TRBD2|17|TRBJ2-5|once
TGTGCCAGCAGCTCGAGACTAGCGGGAGGAGGAGGAGAGACCCAGTACTTC
CASSSRLAGGGGETQYF
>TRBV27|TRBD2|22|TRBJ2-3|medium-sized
TGTGCCAGCAGGTCTTGGGGGGGGACAGGGGGAGGACTAGCGGGAGGCGGAGATACGCAGTATTTT
CASRSWGGTGGGLAGGGDTQYF
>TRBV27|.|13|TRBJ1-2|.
TGTGCCAGCAGTTTAGACCGAAACTATGGCTACACCTTC
CASSLDRNYGYTF
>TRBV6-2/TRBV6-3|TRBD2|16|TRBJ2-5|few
TGTGCCAGCAGCTCCCCAGGACTAGCGGACGAAGAGACCCAGTACTTC
CASSSPGLADEETQYF
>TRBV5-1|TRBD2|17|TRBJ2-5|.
TGCGCCAGCAGCTTGGTCCCTGGGGGGGGACTGGTAGAGACCCAGTACTTC
CASSLVPGGGLVETQYF
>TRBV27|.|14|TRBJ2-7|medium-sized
TGTGCCAGCAGTTTGCGGCGGGGCTCCTACGAGCAGTACTTC
CASSLRRGSYEQYF
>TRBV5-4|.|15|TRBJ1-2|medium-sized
TGTGCCAGCAGCACATTTGACAGGCCCCGCAACGGCTACACCTTC
CASSTFDRPRNGYTF
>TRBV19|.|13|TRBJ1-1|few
TGTGCCAGTAGTATTGGAGCGGATTCTGAAGCTTTCTTT
CASSIGADSEAFF
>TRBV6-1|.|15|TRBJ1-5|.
TGTGCCAGCAGTGTCGACCTCCAGGGTTATCAGCCCCAGCATTTT
CASSVDLQGYQPQHF
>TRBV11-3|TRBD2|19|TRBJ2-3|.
TGTGCCAGCAGCTTAGAGGCCATACTAGCGGGGTACGACACAGATACGCAGTATTTT
CASSLEAILAGYDTDTQYF
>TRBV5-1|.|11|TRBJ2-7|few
TGCGCCAGCAGCTTGCTTGAAGAGCAGTACTTC
CASSLLEEQYF